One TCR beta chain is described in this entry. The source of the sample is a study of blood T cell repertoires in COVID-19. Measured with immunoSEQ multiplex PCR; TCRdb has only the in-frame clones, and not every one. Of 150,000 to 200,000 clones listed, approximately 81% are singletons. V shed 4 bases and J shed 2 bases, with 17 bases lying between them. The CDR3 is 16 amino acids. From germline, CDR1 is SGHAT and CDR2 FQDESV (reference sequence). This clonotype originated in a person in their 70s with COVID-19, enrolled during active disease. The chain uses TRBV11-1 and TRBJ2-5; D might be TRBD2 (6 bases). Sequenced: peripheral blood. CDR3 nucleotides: TGTGCCAGCAGCTGGAGGGTGGGTCGGATTCAAGAGACCCAGTACTTC. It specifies CASSWRVGRIQETQYF.